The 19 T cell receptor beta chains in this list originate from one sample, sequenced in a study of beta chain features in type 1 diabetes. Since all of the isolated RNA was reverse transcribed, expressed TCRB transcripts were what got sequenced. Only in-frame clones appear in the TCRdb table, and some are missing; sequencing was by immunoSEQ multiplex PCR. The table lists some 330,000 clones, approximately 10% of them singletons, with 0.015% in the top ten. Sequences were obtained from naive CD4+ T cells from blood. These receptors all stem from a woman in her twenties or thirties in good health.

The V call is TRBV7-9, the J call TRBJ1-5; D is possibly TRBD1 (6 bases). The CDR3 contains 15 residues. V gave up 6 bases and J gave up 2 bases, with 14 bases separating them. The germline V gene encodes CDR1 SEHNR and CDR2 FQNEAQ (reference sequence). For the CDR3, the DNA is TGTGCCAGCAGGGAAGGGACATGGGGCAATCAGCCCCAGCATTTT. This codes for CASREGTWGNQPQHF.

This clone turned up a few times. This CDR3 is CASRGDRGAQDTQYF. The CDR3 nucleotides are TGTGCCAGCAGGGGAGACAGGGGCGCCCAAGATACGCAGTATTTT. The chain is built from TRBV2 and TRBJ2-3; 8 bases are shared with TRBD1. CDR3 length: 15 residues. The V and J ends lost 6 bases and 5 bases, in that order; junction bases with no gene match: 10. CDR1 is SNHLY, CDR2 FYNNEI, per germline.

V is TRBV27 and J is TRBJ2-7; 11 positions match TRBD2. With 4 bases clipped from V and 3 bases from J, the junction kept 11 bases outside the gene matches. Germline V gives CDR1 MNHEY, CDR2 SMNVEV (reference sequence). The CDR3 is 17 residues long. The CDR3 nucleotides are TGTGCCAGCAGTTCGTCTGCGGCGCTAGCGGGAGGCTACGAGCAGTACTTC. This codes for CASSSSAALAGGYEQYF.

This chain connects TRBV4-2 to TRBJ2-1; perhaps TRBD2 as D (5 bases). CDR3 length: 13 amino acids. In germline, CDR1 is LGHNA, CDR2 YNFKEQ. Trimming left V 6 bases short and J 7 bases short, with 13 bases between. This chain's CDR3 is CASRGSSQNEQFF. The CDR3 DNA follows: TGTGCCAGCAGGGGGAGCTCTCAAAATGAGCAGTTCTTC.

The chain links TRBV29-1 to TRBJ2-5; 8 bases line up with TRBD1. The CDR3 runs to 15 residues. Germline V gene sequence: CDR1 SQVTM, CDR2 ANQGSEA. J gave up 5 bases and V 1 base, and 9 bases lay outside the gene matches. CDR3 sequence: CSVEVSQGARETQYF. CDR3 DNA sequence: TGCAGCGTTGAAGTCTCCCAGGGGGCTCGGGAGACCCAGTACTTC.

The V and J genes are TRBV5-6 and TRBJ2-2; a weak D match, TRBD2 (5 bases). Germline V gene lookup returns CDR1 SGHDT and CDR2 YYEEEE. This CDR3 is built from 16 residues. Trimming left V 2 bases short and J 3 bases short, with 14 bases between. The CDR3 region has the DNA TGTGCCAGCAGCTTTGGATTAGCGCGGGACACCGGGGAGCTGTTTTTT. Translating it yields CASSFGLARDTGELFF.

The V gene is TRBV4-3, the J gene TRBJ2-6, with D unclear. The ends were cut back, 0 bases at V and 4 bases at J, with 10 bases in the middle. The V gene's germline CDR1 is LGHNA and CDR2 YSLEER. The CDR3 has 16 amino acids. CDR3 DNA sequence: TGCGCCAGCAGCCAAGACAGCCTCAGGGGGGCCAACGTCCTGACTTTC. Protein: CASSQDSLRGANVLTF.

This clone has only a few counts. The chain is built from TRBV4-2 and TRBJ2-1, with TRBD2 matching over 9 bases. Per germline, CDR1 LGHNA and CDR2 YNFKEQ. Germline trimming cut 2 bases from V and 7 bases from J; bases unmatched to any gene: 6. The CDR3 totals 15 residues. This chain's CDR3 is CASSQFRTSGNEQFF. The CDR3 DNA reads TGTGCCAGCAGCCAATTTCGAACTAGCGGGAATGAGCAGTTCTTC.

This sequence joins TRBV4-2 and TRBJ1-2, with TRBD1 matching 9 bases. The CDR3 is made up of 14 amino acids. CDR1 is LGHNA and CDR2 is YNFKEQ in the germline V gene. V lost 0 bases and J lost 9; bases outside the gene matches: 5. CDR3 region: CASSQDSQGASYTF. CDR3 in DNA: TGTGCCAGCAGCCAAGATTCACAGGGGGCCAGCTACACCTTC.

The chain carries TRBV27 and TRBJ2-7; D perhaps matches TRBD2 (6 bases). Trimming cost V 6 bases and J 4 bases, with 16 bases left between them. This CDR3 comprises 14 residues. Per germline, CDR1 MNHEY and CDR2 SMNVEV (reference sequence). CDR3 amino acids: CASSPPGDRYEQYF. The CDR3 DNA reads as TGTGCCAGCAGCCCGCCGGGGGATAGGTACGAGCAGTACTTC.

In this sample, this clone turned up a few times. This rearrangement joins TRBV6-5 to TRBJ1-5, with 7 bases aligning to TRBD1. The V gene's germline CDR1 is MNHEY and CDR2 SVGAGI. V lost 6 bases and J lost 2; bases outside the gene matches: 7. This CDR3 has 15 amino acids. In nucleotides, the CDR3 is TGTGCCAGCAGCTCCACAGGGGATGGCAATCAGCCCCAGCATTTT. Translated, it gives CASSSTGDGNQPQHF.

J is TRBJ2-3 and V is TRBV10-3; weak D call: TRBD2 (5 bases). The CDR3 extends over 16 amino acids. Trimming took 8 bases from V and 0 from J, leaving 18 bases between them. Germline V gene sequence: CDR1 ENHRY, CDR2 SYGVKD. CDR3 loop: CAIARTLASSTDTQYF. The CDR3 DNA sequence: TGTGCCATCGCAAGGACGCTAGCATCTAGCACAGATACGCAGTATTTT.

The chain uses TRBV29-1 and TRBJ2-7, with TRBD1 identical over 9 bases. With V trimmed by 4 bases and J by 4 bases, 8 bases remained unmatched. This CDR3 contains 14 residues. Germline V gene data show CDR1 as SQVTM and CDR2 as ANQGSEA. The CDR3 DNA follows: TGCAGCGTTGCTGGGACAGGGCTGGGGTACGAGCAGTACTTC. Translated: CSVAGTGLGYEQYF.

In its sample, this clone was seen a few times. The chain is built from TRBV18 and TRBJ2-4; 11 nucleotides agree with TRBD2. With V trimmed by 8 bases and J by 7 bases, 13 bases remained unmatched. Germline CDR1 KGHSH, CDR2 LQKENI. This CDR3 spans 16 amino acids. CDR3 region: CASAQPGGLADNIQYF. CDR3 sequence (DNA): TGTGCCAGCGCCCAACCAGGGGGACTAGCGGACAACATTCAGTACTTC.

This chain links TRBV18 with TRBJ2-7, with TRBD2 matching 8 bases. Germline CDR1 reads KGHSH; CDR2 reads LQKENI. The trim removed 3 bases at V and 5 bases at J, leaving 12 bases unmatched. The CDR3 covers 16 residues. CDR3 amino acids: CASSPGRKAGDDEQYF. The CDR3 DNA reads TGTGCCAGCTCACCGGGACGGAAAGCGGGAGACGACGAGCAGTACTTC. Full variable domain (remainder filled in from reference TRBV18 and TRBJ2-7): NAGVMQNPRHLVRRRGQEARLRCSPMKGHSHVYWYRQLPEEGLKFMVYLQKENIIDESGMPKERFSAEFPKEGPSILRIQQVVRGDSAAYFCASSPGRKAGDDEQYFGPGTRLTVT.

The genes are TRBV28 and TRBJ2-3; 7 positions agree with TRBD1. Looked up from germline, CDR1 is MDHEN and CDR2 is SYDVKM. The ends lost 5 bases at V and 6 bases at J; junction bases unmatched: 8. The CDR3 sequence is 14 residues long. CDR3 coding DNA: TGTGCCAGCAGTCCGGGACAGCTGGGTGATACGCAGTATTTT. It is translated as CASSPGQLGDTQYF.

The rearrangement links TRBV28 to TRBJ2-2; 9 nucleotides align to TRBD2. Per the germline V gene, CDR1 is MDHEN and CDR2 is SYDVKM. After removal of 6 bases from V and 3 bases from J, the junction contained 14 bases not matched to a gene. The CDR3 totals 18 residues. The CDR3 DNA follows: TGTGCCAGCAGGAGTACGGGACTAGCAAACCCCTACACCGGGGAGCTGTTTTTT. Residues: CASRSTGLANPYTGELFF.

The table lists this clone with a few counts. In DNA, the CDR3 is TGCGCCAGCAGCTTCGGGGGAGGGCCCGACGAGCAGTACTTC. This translates into CASSFGGGPDEQYF. The rearrangement links TRBV5-1 to TRBJ2-7; 7 positions agree with TRBD2. The junction had 7 bases not matched to a gene; V was cut back by 2 bases and J by 5 bases. The CDR3 contains 14 residues. Germline V lookup: CDR1 SGHRS, CDR2 YFSETQ.

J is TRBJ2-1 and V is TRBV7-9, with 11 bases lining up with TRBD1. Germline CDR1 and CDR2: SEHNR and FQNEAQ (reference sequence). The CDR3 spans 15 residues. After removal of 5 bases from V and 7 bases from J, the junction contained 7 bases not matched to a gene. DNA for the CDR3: TGTGCCAGCAGCCTCGGACAGGGGGCAGATAATGAGCAGTTCTTC. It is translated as CASSLGQGADNEQFF.